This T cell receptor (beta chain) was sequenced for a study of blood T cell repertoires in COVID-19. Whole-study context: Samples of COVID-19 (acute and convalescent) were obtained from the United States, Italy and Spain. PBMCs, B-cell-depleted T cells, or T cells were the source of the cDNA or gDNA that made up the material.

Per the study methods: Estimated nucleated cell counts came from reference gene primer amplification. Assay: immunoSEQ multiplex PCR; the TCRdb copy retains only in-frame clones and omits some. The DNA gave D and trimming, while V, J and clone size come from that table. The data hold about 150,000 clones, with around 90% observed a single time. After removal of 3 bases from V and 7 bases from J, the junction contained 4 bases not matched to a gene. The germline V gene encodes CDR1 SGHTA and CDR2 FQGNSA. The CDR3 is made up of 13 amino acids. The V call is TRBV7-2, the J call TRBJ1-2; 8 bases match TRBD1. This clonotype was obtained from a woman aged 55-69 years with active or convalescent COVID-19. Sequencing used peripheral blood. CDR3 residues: CASSFRGQGGYTF. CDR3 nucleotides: TGTGCCAGCAGCTTCAGGGGGCAGGGTGGCTACACCTTC.